These 20 T cell receptor beta chains originate from one sample sequenced in a study of cytomegalovirus exposure and HLA in healthy donors. Primers: 60 Vbeta forward and 13 Jbeta reverse. Profiling relied on immunoSEQ multiplex PCR, and the TCRdb table lists in-frame clones only, not all of them. The profile covers fewer than 120,000 clones, with approximately 78% appearing a single time and 1.3% taken by the ten largest. The sequencing input was PBMCs. These receptors came from a woman in her twenties or thirties in good health and CMV-seronegative.

This clone has just a few counts. The rearrangement uses TRBV7-3 and TRBJ2-1; the match to TRBD2 covers 7 bases. The V gene end was trimmed by 3 bases and the J gene end by 7 bases; junction bases not matched to a gene: 6. The CDR3 runs to 14 residues. The germline V gene has CDR1 SGHTA and CDR2 FQGTGA. Written as DNA, the CDR3 is TGTGCCAGCAGCTTCCGCGCGGGAGAAAATGAGCAGTTCTTC. This gives the protein CASSFRAGENEQFF.

This chain uses TRBV4-1 with TRBJ2-1, with 8 bases that match TRBD2. Trimming at V came to 3 bases and at J to 9 bases, leaving 10 bases not matched to a gene. Looked up from germline, CDR1 is MGHRA and CDR2 is YSYEKL. This CDR3 is 15 amino acids long. The CDR3 is CASSQGWGLEGEQFF. CDR3 sequence (DNA): TGCGCCAGCAGCCAGGGGTGGGGACTAGAAGGTGAGCAGTTCTTC.

V gene TRBV13 combines with J gene TRBJ2-7; 7 nucleotides agree with TRBD2. Trimming cost V 6 bases and J 2 bases; bases outside gene matches: 7. The length of the CDR3 is 14 residues. Germline CDR1 is PRHDT and CDR2 is FYEKMQ (reference sequence). Here the CDR3 DNA reads TGTGCCAGCAGTCAACTAGCGCAAGCCTACGAGCAGTACTTC. It yields the protein CASSQLAQAYEQYF.

The genes are TRBV5-1 and TRBJ2-1; D is uncertain. Deletions cut 4 bases from V and 6 bases from J, with 26 bases between. Germline V gene lookup returns CDR1 SGHRS and CDR2 YFSETQ. This CDR3 contains 18 residues. CDR3 DNA: TGCGCCAGCAGCAGTACCCTCGTCGAGCCGAAGAGTGTCAATGAGCAGTTCTTC. Translated, it gives CASSSTLVEPKSVNEQFF.

The rearrangement joins TRBV6-4 to TRBJ1-2, with D perhaps TRBD1 (5 bases). Trimming removed 2 bases at V and 4 bases at J, with 8 bases between. The CDR3 is made up of 13 amino acids. Germline values: CDR1 MRHNA, CDR2 SNTAGT. CDR3 DNA sequence: TGTGCCAGCAGTGACGGGGGAGGCTATGGCTACACCTTC. Translation gives CASSDGGGYGYTF.

The rearrangement joins TRBV19 to TRBJ2-3; perhaps TRBD2 as D (5 bases). V gave up 6 bases and J gave up 4 bases, with 14 bases separating them. The CDR3 covers 14 residues. Germline V CDR1 and CDR2: LNHDA, SQIVND (reference sequence). This CDR3 is CASRKKGVADTQYF. CDR3 sequence (DNA): TGTGCCAGTAGGAAAAAGGGAGTGGCAGATACGCAGTATTTT.

The chain links TRBV7-2 to TRBJ2-1, with 15 bases that match TRBD2. The germline V gene has CDR1 SGHTA and CDR2 FQGNSA. V was clipped by 5 bases and J by 9 bases; unmatched bases: 5. CDR3 length: 15 amino acids. The CDR3 DNA reads TGTGCCAGCAGCAAGGGACTAGCGGGAGGCGGTGAGCAGTTCTTC. This encodes CASSKGLAGGGEQFF.

The V and J genes are TRBV7-2 and TRBJ1-2; perhaps TRBD1 as D (6 bases). This CDR3 spans 15 amino acids. Trimming shortened V by 1 base and J by 4 bases, and 13 bases separated the two germline ends. Germline CDR1 is SGHTA and CDR2 is FQGNSA. The CDR3: CASSLVDRISYGYTF. The CDR3 DNA reads as TGTGCCAGCAGCTTAGTTGACAGGATTAGCTATGGCTACACCTTC.

The DNA for the CDR3 is TGTGCCAGCAGTGATCCGGGATACTACGAGCAGTACTTC. It encodes CASSDPGYYEQYF. The chain uses TRBV25-1 and TRBJ2-7; the D gene is possibly TRBD2 (5 bases). V was trimmed by 3 bases and J by 3 bases, leaving 9 bases between them. The CDR3 consists of 13 residues. In germline, CDR1 is MGHDK, CDR2 SYGVNS.

V gene TRBV5-4 combines with J gene TRBJ1-4; TRBD1 agrees at 8 bases. Looked up from germline, CDR1 is SGHNT and CDR2 is YYREEE (reference sequence). The V segment lost 4 bases and the J segment 0 bases; nucleotides outside the gene matches: 8. This CDR3 comprises 17 residues. CDR3 bases: TGTGCCAGCAGCCGAACGACAGGGGCGACAACTAATGAAAAACTGTTTTTT. Protein product: CASSRTTGATTNEKLFF.

This chain joins TRBV19 and TRBJ2-6, with a weak D call TRBD2 (6 bases). Trimming shortened V by 3 bases and J by 0 bases, and 18 bases separated the two germline ends. The CDR3 extends over 19 amino acids. The germline CDR1 and CDR2 sequences are LNHDA and SQIVND (reference sequence). CDR3 sequence: CASSISGWGGSSGANVLTF. The CDR3 DNA reads as TGTGCCAGTAGTATCTCGGGCTGGGGAGGTAGCTCTGGGGCCAACGTCCTGACTTTC. Together with reference TRBV19 and TRBJ2-6, the CDR3 gives the full variable domain: DGGITQSPKYLFRKEGQNVTLSCEQNLNHDAMYWYRQDPGQGLRLIYYSQIVNDFQKGDIAEGYSVSREKKESFPLTVTSAQKNPTAFYLCASSISGWGGSSGANVLTFGAGSRLTVL.

The chain couples TRBV28 to TRBJ1-1, with D possibly matching TRBD1 (6 bases). Trimming took 6 bases from V and 4 from J, leaving 12 bases between them. There are 13 residues in the CDR3. Per germline, CDR1 MDHEN and CDR2 SYDVKM. The chain's CDR3 is CASRPTGSTEAFF. In nucleotides, the CDR3 is TGTGCCAGCAGACCGACAGGTTCCACTGAAGCTTTCTTT. Together with reference TRBV28 and TRBJ1-1, the CDR3 gives the full variable domain: DVKVTQSSRYLVKRTGEKVFLECVQDMDHENMFWYRQDPGLGLRLIYFSYDVKMKEKGDIPEGYSVSREKKERFSLILESASTNQTSMYLCASRPTGSTEAFFGQGTRLTVV.

The chain has TRBV7-2 and TRBJ2-7; 7 nucleotides agree with TRBD1. Trimming cost V 1 base and J 4 bases; bases outside gene matches: 4. The CDR3 is 14 amino acids. Germline V gene sequence: CDR1 SGHTA, CDR2 FQGNSA. CDR3 DNA sequence: TGTGCCAGCAGCTTAGACAGGGGTCTATACGAGCAGTACTTC. This translates into CASSLDRGLYEQYF.

V gene TRBV9 combines with J gene TRBJ1-1, with 11 positions matching TRBD1. The CDR3 is 15 amino acids. Losses at the gene ends were 0 bases for V and 3 bases for J; bases not matched to a gene: 1. Germline CDR1 SGDLS, CDR2 YYNGEE. Here the CDR3 DNA reads TGTGCCAGCAGCGTAGGGGACAGGGGGGACACTGAAGCTTTCTTT. Encoded protein: CASSVGDRGDTEAFF.

The chain employs TRBV2 and TRBJ1-5; possibly TRBD1 for D (6 bases). Germline V gene data show CDR1 as SNHLY and CDR2 as FYNNEI. V lost 6 bases and J 3 bases, leaving 15 bases between the germline ends. The CDR3 runs to 15 residues. CDR3 in amino acids: CASRFLDSSNQPQHF. CDR3 in DNA: TGTGCCAGCAGATTTTTGGACAGCTCCAATCAGCCCCAGCATTTT.

This clone was observed a few times. Its ends do not fully match the called genes, so a read error is possible. The chain has TRBV6-6 and TRBJ1-1, with D tentatively TRBD1 (6 bases). Germline CDR1 and CDR2: MNHNY and SVGAGI (reference sequence). The CDR3 is 15 residues long. CDR3 loop: CASSYFGQSNTEAFF. The CDR3 bases are TGTGCCAGCAGCTACTTCGGACAGTCGAACACTGAAGCTTTCTTT.

The rearrangement uses TRBV28 and TRBJ1-1; no firm D call. Per the germline V gene, CDR1 is MDHEN and CDR2 is SYDVKM. This CDR3 has 15 residues. Deletions cut 2 bases from V and 1 base from J, with 11 bases between. The CDR3 here is CASSLRLRGNTEAFF. The DNA for the CDR3 is TGTGCCAGCAGTTTAAGGCTCCGGGGGAACACTGAAGCTTTCTTT.

The chain links TRBV28 to TRBJ1-2; TRBD1 agrees at 7 bases. The length of the CDR3 is 11 residues. The germline CDR1 and CDR2 sequences are MDHEN and SYDVKM. The trim removed 5 bases at V and 8 bases at J, leaving 2 bases unmatched. The chain's CDR3 is CASSRQGGYTF. For the CDR3, the DNA is TGTGCCAGCAGTAGACAGGGAGGCTACACCTTC.

Only one count was recorded for this clone. This chain joins TRBV5-1 and TRBJ2-1, with D possibly being TRBD1 (6 bases). The germline V and J ends were trimmed by 0 bases and 8 bases, with 12 bases remaining between them. The CDR3 totals 14 residues. CDR1 is SGHRS and CDR2 is YFSETQ in the germline V gene. This chain's CDR3 is CASSLGHRVDEQFF. DNA for the CDR3: TGCGCCAGCAGCTTGGGGCACAGGGTGGATGAGCAGTTCTTC.

The gene calls are TRBV7-2 and TRBJ1-2, with a weak D call TRBD1 (5 bases). V lost 5 bases and J lost 3, with 16 bases in between. The V gene's germline CDR1 is SGHTA and CDR2 FQGNSA. This CDR3 contains 15 residues. The CDR3 is CASSTSGEGHYGYTF. CDR3 DNA: TGTGCCAGCAGCACCTCGGGAGAGGGGCACTATGGCTACACCTTC.